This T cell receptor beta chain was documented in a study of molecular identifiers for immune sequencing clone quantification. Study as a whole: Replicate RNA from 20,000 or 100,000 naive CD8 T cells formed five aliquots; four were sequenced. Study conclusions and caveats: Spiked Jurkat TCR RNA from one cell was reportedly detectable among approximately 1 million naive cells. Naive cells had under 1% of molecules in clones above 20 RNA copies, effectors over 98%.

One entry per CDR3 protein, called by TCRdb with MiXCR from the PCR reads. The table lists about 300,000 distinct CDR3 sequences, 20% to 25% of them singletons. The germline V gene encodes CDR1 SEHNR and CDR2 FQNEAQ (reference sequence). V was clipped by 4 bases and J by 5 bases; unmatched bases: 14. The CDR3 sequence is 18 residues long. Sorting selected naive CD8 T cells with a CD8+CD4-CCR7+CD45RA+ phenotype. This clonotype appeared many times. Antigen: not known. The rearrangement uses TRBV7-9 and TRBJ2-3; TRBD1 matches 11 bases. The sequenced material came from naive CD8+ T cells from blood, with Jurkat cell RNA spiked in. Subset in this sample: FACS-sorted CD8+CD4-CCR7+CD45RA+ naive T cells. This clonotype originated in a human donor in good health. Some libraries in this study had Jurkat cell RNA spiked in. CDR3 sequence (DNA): TGTGCCAGCAGCTCAACAAAACTCGGACAGGGGGCGGAAGATACGCAGTATTTT. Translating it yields CASSSTKLGQGAEDTQYF.